A selection of T cell receptor beta chains follows, all from one sample in a study of T cell responses to AZD1222 COVID-19 vaccine. TCRdb's table, derived via immunoSEQ multiplex PCR, lists solely in-frame clones and lacks some. This sample has roughly 120,000 clones; 88% occur once, and the top ten carry approximately 3.5%. Here the sequenced sample was peripheral blood, taken 28 days after the second AZD1222 dose. These receptors were collected from an adult who received the AZD1222 COVID-19 vaccine. Each CDR3 is given without its conserved first and last residue.

CDR3 length,V gene,CDR3 protein
11,TRBV24-1,ATSPGKNTEAF
10,TRBV24-1,ATSDRGDTQY
13,TRBV28,ASSYTGGPYNEQF
11,TRBV18,ASSPTGGDGYT
11,TRBV30,AVVSGGNNEQF
11,TRBV20-1,SASEGSSGELF
12,TRBV7-9,ASSLQGGNQPQH
13,TRBV5-1,ASSLVGAADYGYT
10,TRBV9,ASSTASGEQY
12,TRBV30,AAEVGVVNYGYT
13,TRBV27,ASSLDRAANYGYT
12,TRBV27,ASTTTRGFTEAF
13,TRBV19,ASSIVRASQQPQH
13,TRBV19,ASINGRGGTGELF
9,TRBV3-1/TRBV3-2,ATLGPPALY
12,TRBV19,ASTPTGTTDTQY
10,TRBV6-2/TRBV6-3,ASSYTRHEQY
14,TRBV11-3,ASSPSSSNGVYEQY
14,TRBV11-2,ASSHLQGQGDSPLH
13,TRBV28,ASSLPTGIQETQY
12,TRBV19,ASSASGVRHTIY
11,TRBV13,ASSRTGTYGYT
13,TRBV28,ASSIQGLFNYGYT
14,TRBV28,ASSPTPGVSGNTIY
11,TRBV6-2/TRBV6-3,ASSFRGQQPQH
13,TRBV6-5,ASSYSFSGESEQY
15,TRBV5-6,ASSYMRGGTVKNEQF
11,TRBV27,ASSYQRRNIQY
12,TRBV7-9,ASSLVQLLAGQY
12,TRBV5-3,ARSHRGTCAEAF
14,TRBV7-3,ASSNGHGASGNTIY
9,TRBV5-1,ASSFDDTIY
11,TRBV7-2,ASSLLSPPGYT
12,TRBV5-1,ASSLLSGEGEAF
13,TRBV14,ASSQGLRISYEQY
11,TRBV19,ASKTDPNYGYT
11,TRBV19,ASSRQGVYGYT
12,TRBV7-3,ASSSPVKSTEAF
14,TRBV13,ASSLETGNFYNEQF
13,TRBV27,ASSSIGTKANEQF
13,TRBV6-4,ASSSQGGSTDTQY
12,TRBV6-5,ASSRRDSPYEQY
13,TRBV11-2,ASRLDRDSGNTIY
14,TRBV19,ASSHRERGFQETQY
13,TRBV10-3,AIFAGLDARSEQY
11,TRBV19,ASSIQTGNEQF
15,TRBV7-2,ASSLGTGGVHGSPLH
11,TRBV5-4,ASRRTGLTEAF
13,TRBV5-6,ASSPGWGGGNTIY
11,TRBV12-3/TRBV12-4,ASILIGGTEAF
11,TRBV21-1,ASSTRRDTEAF
12,TRBV7-9,ASSSGQSNQPQH
11,TRBV18,ASKFVNTGELF
9,TRBV18,ASSPQETQY
11,TRBV9,ASSVDLGYEQY
13,TRBV7-3,ASSLSSQENTEAF
12,TRBV6-5,ASNRGGVQETQY
16,TRBV7-8,ASSIYRILMSGANVLT